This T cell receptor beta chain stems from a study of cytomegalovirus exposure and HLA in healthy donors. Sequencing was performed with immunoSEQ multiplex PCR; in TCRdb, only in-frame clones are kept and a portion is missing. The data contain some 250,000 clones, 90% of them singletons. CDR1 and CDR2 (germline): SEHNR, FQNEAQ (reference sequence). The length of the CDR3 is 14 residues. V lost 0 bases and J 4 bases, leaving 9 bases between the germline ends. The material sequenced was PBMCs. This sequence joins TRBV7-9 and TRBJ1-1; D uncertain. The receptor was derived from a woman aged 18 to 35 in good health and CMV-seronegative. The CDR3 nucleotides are TGTGCCAGCAGCTTAGCTTTGGTCGGCACTGAAGCTTTCTTT. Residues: CASSLALVGTEAFF.